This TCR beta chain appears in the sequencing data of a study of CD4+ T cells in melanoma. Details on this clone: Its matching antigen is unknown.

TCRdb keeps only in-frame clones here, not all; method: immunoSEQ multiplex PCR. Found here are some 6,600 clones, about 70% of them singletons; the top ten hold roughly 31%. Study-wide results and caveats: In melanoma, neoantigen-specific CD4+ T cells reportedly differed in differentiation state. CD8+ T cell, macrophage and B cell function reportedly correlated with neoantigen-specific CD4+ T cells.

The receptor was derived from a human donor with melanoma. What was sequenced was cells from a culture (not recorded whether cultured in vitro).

The CDR3 is CASSRPPGGTADTQYF. Here the CDR3 DNA reads TGCGCCAGCAGCCGTCCCCCAGGGGGCACAGCAGATACGCAGTATTTT. The genes are TRBV4-1 and TRBJ2-3, with TRBD1 identical over 8 bases. Germline assignment: CDR1 MGHRA and CDR2 YSYEKL. With V trimmed by 4 bases and J by 4 bases, 10 bases remained unmatched. The CDR3 extends over 16 amino acids.